A single sample gave rise to the 9 T cell receptor beta chains below, sequenced in a study of T cells after posttransplantation cyclophosphamide. Using immunoSEQ multiplex PCR, the repertoire was profiled, and TCRdb retains in-frame clones only, with some absent. This sample has about 38,000 clones, each found more than once. The sample comprised PBMCs. The receptors were sampled from a man aged 45-65 years in good health, CMV-negative, and a related stem cell transplant donor.

In this sample, this clone turned up many times. The chain employs TRBV5-5 and TRBJ1-3; weak D call: TRBD1 (5 bases). The CDR3 extends over 16 amino acids. V gave up 0 bases and J gave up 0 bases, with 10 bases separating them. CDR1 is SGHKS, CDR2 YYEKEE, per germline (reference sequence). The CDR3 bases are TGTGCCAGCAGCTTGGCGATGGGGCGCTCTGGAAACACCATATATTTT. Residues: CASSLAMGRSGNTIYF.

This clone has just a few counts. The chain combines TRBV9 with TRBJ1-3, with D unclear. This CDR3 is 16 amino acids long. Germline V lookup: CDR1 SGDLS, CDR2 YYNGEE. Between the trimmed V and J ends, which lost 0 bases and 2 bases, there was a span of 12 bases. The CDR3 sequence is CASSVAHRSTGNTIYF. The DNA of the CDR3 is TGTGCCAGCAGCGTAGCCCATCGGAGCACTGGAAACACCATATATTTT. Based on the CDR3 plus reference TRBV9 and TRBJ1-3, the full variable domain is DSGVTQTPKHLITATGQRVTLRCSPRSGDLSVYWYQQSLDQGLQFLIQYYNGEERAKGNILERFSAQQFPDLHSELNLSSLELGDSALYFCASSVAHRSTGNTIYFGEGSWLTVV.

This clone has ten or more counts. V usage is TRBV4-2 and J usage is TRBJ2-7; D call uncertain. The CDR3 is made up of 14 amino acids. Germline CDR1 reads LGHNA; CDR2 reads YNFKEQ. V shed 0 bases and J shed 0 bases, with 6 bases lying between them. The CDR3: CASSQDPGSYEQYF. CDR3 bases: TGTGCCAGCAGCCAAGACCCGGGCTCCTACGAGCAGTACTTC.

This clone has a count of ten or more. This sequence joins TRBV15 and TRBJ1-3, with 7 bases that match TRBD1. CDR3 length: 15 residues. The germline V gene has CDR1 LNHNV and CDR2 YYDKDF (reference sequence). V shed 6 bases, J shed 0 bases, and the junction held 5 bases outside the gene matches. This CDR3 is CATSTGANSGNTIYF. CDR3 DNA sequence: TGTGCCACCAGTACAGGGGCCAACTCTGGAAACACCATATATTTT.

This clone was recorded many times. The J gene is TRBJ1-1, the V gene TRBV2, with 10 nucleotides matching TRBD1. This CDR3 comprises 13 residues. The V and J ends lost 7 bases and 5 bases, in that order; junction bases with no gene match: 4. Germline V gene data show CDR1 as SNHLY and CDR2 as FYNNEI. This chain's CDR3 is CASNWDRGTEAFF. The CDR3 nucleotides are TGTGCCAGCAATTGGGACAGGGGAACTGAAGCTTTCTTT.

This clone was detected many times. The CDR3, as DNA: TGTGCCAGCAGTGAACGCGTAAACATTCAGTACTTC. Its protein is CASSERVNIQYF. The chain employs TRBV6-1 and TRBJ2-4, with no clear D. Germline CDR1 reads MNHNS; CDR2 reads SASEGT. The CDR3 sequence is 12 residues long. Trimming left V 2 bases short and J 6 bases short, with 5 bases between.

The chain is built from TRBV9 and TRBJ1-2, with unresolved D. V gave up 7 bases and J gave up 6 bases, with 16 bases separating them. The CDR3 is 13 amino acids. CDR1 and CDR2 (germline): SGDLS, YYNGEE. The CDR3 nucleotides are TGTGCCAGCGAGGGTTCGGTCGGCGATGGCTACACCTTC. Its translation: CASEGSVGDGYTF.

This clone appeared many times. V and J are TRBV2 and TRBJ1-5; no clear D gene. Germline V lookup: CDR1 SNHLY, CDR2 FYNNEI. V gave up 5 bases and J gave up 3 bases, with 8 bases separating them. The CDR3 has 13 residues. The CDR3 sequence is CASSFWANQPQHF. The CDR3 DNA follows: TGTGCCAGCAGTTTTTGGGCCAATCAGCCCCAGCATTTT.

This clone was recorded at least ten times. V gene TRBV19 combines with J gene TRBJ2-2, with D perhaps TRBD2 (6 bases). V was pared by 9 bases and J by 13 bases, with 21 bases between. Per germline, CDR1 LNHDA and CDR2 SQIVND (reference sequence). The CDR3 length is 13 residues. CDR3 coding DNA: TGTGCCAGCGGTATAGCGGAAAGGGGAGGGCTGTTTTTT. Amino acid sequence: CASGIAERGGLFF.